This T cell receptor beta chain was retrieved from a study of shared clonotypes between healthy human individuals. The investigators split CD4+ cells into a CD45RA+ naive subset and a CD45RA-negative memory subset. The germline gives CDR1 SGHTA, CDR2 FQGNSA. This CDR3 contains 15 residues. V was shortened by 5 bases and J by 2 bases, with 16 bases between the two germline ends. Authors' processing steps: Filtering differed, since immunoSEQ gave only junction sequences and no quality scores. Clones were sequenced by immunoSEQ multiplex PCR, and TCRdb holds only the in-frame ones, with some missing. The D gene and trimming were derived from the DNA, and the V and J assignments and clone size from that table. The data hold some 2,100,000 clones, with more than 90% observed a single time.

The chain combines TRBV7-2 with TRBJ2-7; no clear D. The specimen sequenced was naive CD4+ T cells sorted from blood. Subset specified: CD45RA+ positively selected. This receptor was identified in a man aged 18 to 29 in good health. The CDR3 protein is CASSLTWPGPYEQYF. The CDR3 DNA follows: TGTGCCAGCAGCCTCACCTGGCCAGGACCCTACGAGCAGTACTTC.